The next 15 T cell receptor beta chains were all read from a single sample in a study of PD-1 blockade in classical Hodgkin lymphoma. Patients all relapsed after autologous stem cell transplantation, and there was variation in brentuximab vedotin exposure. Assay: immunoSEQ multiplex PCR; the TCRdb copy retains only in-frame clones and omits some. Of about 26,000 clones in the sample, roughly 82% were seen once. The sequencing here drew on peripheral blood mononuclear cells (PBMCs), taken before the second cycle of nivolumab. The receptors were gathered from a human donor with classical Hodgkin lymphoma.

The chain has TRBV6-1 and TRBJ2-7; D may be TRBD2 (5 bases). Germline CDR1 and CDR2: MNHNS and SASEGT. V dropped 3 bases and J dropped 0 bases, with 9 bases sitting between them. The CDR3 runs to 14 residues. CDR3 nucleotides: TGTGCCAGCAGTGATAGAGGGAGCTCCTACGAGCAGTACTTC. This encodes CASSDRGSSYEQYF.

This chain links TRBV7-9 with TRBJ2-7; possibly TRBD2 for D (7 bases). Between the trimmed V and J ends, which lost 5 bases and 3 bases, there was a span of 23 bases. This CDR3 comprises 17 residues. CDR1 and CDR2 from the germline V gene are SEHNR and FQNEAQ (reference sequence). CDR3 loop: CASSQNPGGGPNYEQYF. The CDR3 bases are TGTGCCAGCAGCCAGAACCCCGGCGGGGGCCCAAACTACGAGCAGTACTTC. The full variable domain, its missing parts supplied by reference TRBV7-9 and TRBJ2-7, is DTGVSQNPRHKITKRGQNVTFRCDPISEHNRLYWYRQTLGQGPEFLTYFQNEAQLEKSRLLSDRFSAERPKGSFSTLEIQRTEQGDSAMYLCASSQNPGGGPNYEQYFGPGTRLTVT.

V gene TRBV4-1 combines with J gene TRBJ1-3; possible D gene TRBD1, 5 bases. CDR3 size: 17 residues. V lost 4 bases and J 0 bases, leaving 16 bases between the germline ends. The germline gives CDR1 MGHRA, CDR2 YSYEKL. In DNA form, the CDR3 reads TGCGCCAGCAGCCGATCGGCTCAGGGCTACTCTGGAAACACCATATATTTT. Amino acid sequence: CASSRSAQGYSGNTIYF.

J is TRBJ1-2 and V is TRBV28; D remains ambiguous. V gave up 8 bases and J gave up 2 bases, with 9 bases separating them. Per the germline V gene, CDR1 is MDHEN and CDR2 is SYDVKM. This CDR3 comprises 12 residues. The DNA of the CDR3 is TGTGCCAGCGAAGAGGTGAACTATGGCTACACCTTC. It encodes CASEEVNYGYTF.

J is TRBJ1-6 and V is TRBV7-2; D not resolved. Germline CDR1 and CDR2: SGHTA and FQGNSA. Trimming removed 2 bases at V and 5 bases at J, with 16 bases between. CDR3 size: 17 residues. The CDR3 nucleotides are TGTGCCAGCAGCTTAAAAGGAATTGGAGCGAATAATTCACCCCTCCACTTT. It translates to CASSLKGIGANNSPLHF.

As to this clone: The junction differs from germline at one of its ends, possibly a read error. This sequence joins TRBV7-9 and TRBJ2-1; the D gene could be TRBD1 or TRBD2 (5 bases each). CDR1 is SEHNR, CDR2 FQNEAQ, per germline (reference sequence). This CDR3 is 14 amino acids long. CDR3 loop: CASSQRTGRGEQFF. The CDR3 coding sequence is TGCGCCAGCAGCCAACGGACGGGACGAGGGGAGCAGTTCTTC.

This chain joins TRBV19 and TRBJ1-2, with 7 bases that match TRBD1. Germline CDR1 is LNHDA and CDR2 is SQIVND (reference sequence). The CDR3 is made up of 13 amino acids. The J segment lost 8 bases and the V segment lost 6 bases, leaving 9 bases of the junction unmatched. The DNA for the CDR3 is TGTGCCAGTAGAGAGACAGGGATGGACGGCTACACCTTC. Residues: CASRETGMDGYTF.

The genes are TRBV28 and TRBJ1-1, with D hard to call. The CDR3 length is 14 residues. Germline assignment: CDR1 MDHEN and CDR2 SYDVKM. The V end was cut by 4 bases, the J end by 0 bases, with 9 bases between. The CDR3 sequence is CASSSRGMNTEAFF. The DNA for the CDR3 is TGTGCCAGCAGTTCACGGGGAATGAACACTGAAGCTTTCTTT.

The chain links TRBV2 to TRBJ1-5; D perhaps matches TRBD1 (6 bases). V lost 7 bases and J lost 6, with 16 bases in between. The CDR3 runs to 14 residues. Per germline, CDR1 SNHLY and CDR2 FYNNEI. The CDR3 loop reads CASKGGGVGQPQHF. For the CDR3, the DNA is TGTGCCAGCAAGGGGGGGGGAGTGGGTCAGCCCCAGCATTTT.

The genes are TRBV28 and TRBJ1-4; possibly TRBD1 for D (5 bases). The CDR3 totals 12 residues. Germline loops: CDR1 MDHEN, CDR2 SYDVKM. V was pared by 7 bases and J by 7 bases, with 10 bases between. This CDR3 reads CASTPGFEKLFF. CDR3 bases: TGTGCCAGCACCCCAGGGTTTGAAAAACTGTTTTTT.

The V call is TRBV7-9, the J call TRBJ1-4, with a possible D match to TRBD1 (5 bases). The CDR3 spans 14 residues. Trimming stripped 5 bases from V and 8 bases from J, with 15 bases between. In germline, CDR1 is SEHNR, CDR2 FQNEAQ (reference sequence). CDR3 loop: CASSLLGVGEKLFF. The CDR3 region has the DNA TGTGCCAGCAGCCTATTGGGGGTGGGCGAAAAACTGTTTTTT.

The chain couples TRBV19 to TRBJ1-5, with 8 bases identical to TRBD1. J gave up 6 bases and V 7 bases, and 20 bases lay outside the gene matches. Per the germline V gene, CDR1 is LNHDA and CDR2 is SQIVND (reference sequence). There are 18 residues in the CDR3. The CDR3 nucleotides read TGTGCCAGTATGTCTGTGGGCAGGGGGCGCGAGAGGGGTCAGCCCCAGCATTTT. Residues: CASMSVGRGRERGQPQHF.

V and J are TRBV23-1 and TRBJ1-6; D gene uncertain. TRBV23-1 is an open reading frame whose function is uncertain. There are 16 residues in the CDR3. V was pared by 2 bases and J by 8 bases, with 16 bases between. CDR3 sequence reads: CASSQPAGPGYSPLHF. The CDR3 DNA reads TGCGCCAGCAGTCAACCCGCCGGGCCGGGATATTCACCCCTCCACTTT.

V is TRBV5-1 and J is TRBJ2-5; 15 bases line up with TRBD2. V shed 4 bases, J shed 5 bases, and the junction held 9 bases outside the gene matches. Germline lookup yields CDR1 SGHRS and CDR2 YFSETQ. This CDR3 has 17 amino acids. This CDR3 reads CASSTGTSGGLGETQYF. Written as DNA, the CDR3 is TGCGCCAGCAGCACCGGGACTAGCGGGGGGCTAGGGGAGACCCAGTACTTC.

The chain links TRBV28 to TRBJ1-1, with D uncertain. The CDR3 length is 15 residues. Germline V gene lookup returns CDR1 MDHEN and CDR2 SYDVKM. V was shortened by 5 bases and J by 3 bases, with 16 bases between the two germline ends. The CDR3 DNA reads TGTGCCAGCAGTACCTATACCGGGAGGGACACTGAAGCTTTCTTT. The encoded protein is CASSTYTGRDTEAFF. Combining the CDR3 with reference TRBV28 and TRBJ1-1 gives the whole variable domain DVKVTQSSRYLVKRTGEKVFLECVQDMDHENMFWYRQDPGLGLRLIYFSYDVKMKEKGDIPEGYSVSREKKERFSLILESASTNQTSMYLCASSTYTGRDTEAFFGQGTRLTVV.